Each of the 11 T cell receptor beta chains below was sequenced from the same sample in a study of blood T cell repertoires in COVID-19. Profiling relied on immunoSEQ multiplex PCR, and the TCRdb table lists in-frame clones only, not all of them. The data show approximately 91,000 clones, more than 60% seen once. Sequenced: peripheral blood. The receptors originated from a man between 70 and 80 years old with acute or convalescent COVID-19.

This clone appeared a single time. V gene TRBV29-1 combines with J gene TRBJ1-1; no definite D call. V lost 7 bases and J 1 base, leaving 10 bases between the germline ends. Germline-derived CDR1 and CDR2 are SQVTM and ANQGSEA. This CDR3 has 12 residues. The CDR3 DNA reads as TGCAGCGCACAGAACCGGAACACTGAAGCTTTCTTT. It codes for CSAQNRNTEAFF.

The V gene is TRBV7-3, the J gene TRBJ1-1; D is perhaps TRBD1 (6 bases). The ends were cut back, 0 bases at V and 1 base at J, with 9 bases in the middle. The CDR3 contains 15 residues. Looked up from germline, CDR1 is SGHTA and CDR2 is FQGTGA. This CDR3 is CASSLTRGKNTEAFF. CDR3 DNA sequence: TGTGCCAGCAGCTTAACGAGGGGGAAGAACACTGAAGCTTTCTTT.

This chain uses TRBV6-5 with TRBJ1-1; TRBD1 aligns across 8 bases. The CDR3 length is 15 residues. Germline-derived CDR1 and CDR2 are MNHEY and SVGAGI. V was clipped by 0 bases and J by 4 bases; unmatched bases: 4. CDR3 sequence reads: CASSYSQGASTEAFF. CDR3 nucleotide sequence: TGTGCCAGCAGTTACTCGCAGGGGGCGTCCACTGAAGCTTTCTTT.

CDR3 protein: CASSRYRDRGYEQYF. In DNA, the CDR3 is TGTGCCAGCAGCCGATACCGGGACAGGGGCTACGAGCAGTACTTC. J is TRBJ2-7 and V is TRBV5-6, with 10 bases matching TRBD1. Germline CDR1 and CDR2: SGHDT and YYEEEE. The CDR3 length is 15 residues. V shed 4 bases, J shed 3 bases, and the junction held 7 bases outside the gene matches.

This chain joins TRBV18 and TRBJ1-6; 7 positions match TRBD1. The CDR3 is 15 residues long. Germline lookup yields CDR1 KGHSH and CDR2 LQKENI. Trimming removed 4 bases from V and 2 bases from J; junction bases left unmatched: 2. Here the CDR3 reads CASSRQGTYNSPLHF. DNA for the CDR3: TGTGCCAGCTCACGACAGGGCACCTATAATTCACCCCTCCACTTT. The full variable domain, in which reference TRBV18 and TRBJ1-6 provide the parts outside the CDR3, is NAGVMQNPRHLVRRRGQEARLRCSPMKGHSHVYWYRQLPEEGLKFMVYLQKENIIDESGMPKERFSAEFPKEGPSILRIQQVVRGDSAAYFCASSRQGTYNSPLHFGNGTRLTVT.

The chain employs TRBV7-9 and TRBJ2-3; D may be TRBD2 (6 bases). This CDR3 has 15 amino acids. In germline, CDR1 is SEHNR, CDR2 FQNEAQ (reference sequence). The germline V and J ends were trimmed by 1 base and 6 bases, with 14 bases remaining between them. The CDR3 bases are TGTGCCAGCAGCTTAGTTTCTCTACGGGAGGATACGCAGTATTTT. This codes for CASSLVSLREDTQYF. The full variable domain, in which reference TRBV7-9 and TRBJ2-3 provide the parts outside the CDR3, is DTGVSQNPRHKITKRGQNVTFRCDPISEHNRLYWYRQTLGQGPEFLTYFQNEAQLEKSRLLSDRFSAERPKGSFSTLEIQRTEQGDSAMYLCASSLVSLREDTQYFGPGTRLTVL.

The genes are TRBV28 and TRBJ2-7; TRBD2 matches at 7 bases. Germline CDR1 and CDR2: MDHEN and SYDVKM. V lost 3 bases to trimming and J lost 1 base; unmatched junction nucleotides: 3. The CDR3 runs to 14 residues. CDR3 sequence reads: CASSFLAESYEQYF. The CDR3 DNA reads TGTGCCAGCAGTTTCCTAGCGGAGTCCTACGAGCAGTACTTC. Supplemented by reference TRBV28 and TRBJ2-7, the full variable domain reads DVKVTQSSRYLVKRTGEKVFLECVQDMDHENMFWYRQDPGLGLRLIYFSYDVKMKEKGDIPEGYSVSREKKERFSLILESASTNQTSMYLCASSFLAESYEQYFGPGTRLTVT.

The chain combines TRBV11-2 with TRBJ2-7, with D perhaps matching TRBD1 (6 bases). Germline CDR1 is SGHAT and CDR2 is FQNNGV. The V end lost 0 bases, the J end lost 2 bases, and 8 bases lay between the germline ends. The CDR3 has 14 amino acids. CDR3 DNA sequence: TGTGCCAGCAGCTTAGAATGGACAGCCTACGAGCAGTACTTC. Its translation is CASSLEWTAYEQYF.

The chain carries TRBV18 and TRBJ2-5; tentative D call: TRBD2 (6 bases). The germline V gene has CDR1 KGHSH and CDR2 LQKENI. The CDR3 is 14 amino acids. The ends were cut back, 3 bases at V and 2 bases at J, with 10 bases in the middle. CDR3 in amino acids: CASSPVGGQETQYF. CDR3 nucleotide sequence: TGTGCCAGCTCACCGGTCGGGGGTCAAGAGACCCAGTACTTC.

The DNA for the CDR3 is TGTGCCAGCAGTAAACAGGGGGGTGGAGATACGCAGTATTTT. This sequence encodes CASSKQGGGDTQYF. The chain carries TRBV28 and TRBJ2-3; 8 bases are a match to TRBD1. The germline gives CDR1 MDHEN, CDR2 SYDVKM. The CDR3 has 14 amino acids. V shed 5 bases, J shed 5 bases, and the junction held 6 bases outside the gene matches.

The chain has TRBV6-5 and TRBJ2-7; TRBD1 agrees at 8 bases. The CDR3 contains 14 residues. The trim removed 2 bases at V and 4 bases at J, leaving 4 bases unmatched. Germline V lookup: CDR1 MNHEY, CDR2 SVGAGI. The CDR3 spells CASSYGGQGYEQYF. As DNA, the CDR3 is TGTGCCAGCAGTTACGGCGGACAGGGATACGAGCAGTACTTC.